This passage covers 9 T cell receptor beta chains from one sample sequenced in a study of cytomegalovirus exposure and HLA in healthy donors. Both 60 Vbeta primers and 13 Jbeta primers went into the PCR. Sequenced by immunoSEQ multiplex PCR; TCRdb stores in-frame clones only, minus some. The sample yields 150,000 to 200,000 clones, 70% to 80% seen once. Sequencing was performed on PBMCs. Receptors were obtained from a woman between 25 and 40 years old in good health and CMV-seropositive.

This clone was recorded a few times. The chain's CDR3 is CAISVGSGQGQGREKLFF. The CDR3 DNA is TGTGCCATCTCGGTTGGTTCGGGCCAAGGACAGGGTCGGGAAAAACTGTTTTTT. This sequence joins TRBV10-3 and TRBJ1-4, with 8 bases lining up with TRBD1. The germline CDR1 and CDR2 sequences are ENHRY and SYGVKD. Unmatched junction bases numbered 22, after V lost 8 bases and J lost 8 bases. This CDR3 comprises 18 residues.

The table lists this clone with a few counts. The V call is TRBV6-6, the J call TRBJ2-7; 7 bases match TRBD1. CDR1 is MNHNY and CDR2 is SVGAGI in the germline V gene (reference sequence). The CDR3 is made up of 14 amino acids. With 2 bases clipped from V and 3 bases from J, the junction kept 4 bases outside the gene matches. CDR3 amino acids: CASSYEGADYEQYF. The CDR3 DNA follows: TGTGCCAGCAGTTACGAGGGGGCTGACTACGAGCAGTACTTC.

This clone appeared once. This sequence joins TRBV7-6 and TRBJ1-2; 7 bases are shared with TRBD1. CDR1 SGHVS and CDR2 FNYEAQ come from the germline V gene. Unmatched junction bases numbered 9, after V lost 4 bases and J lost 4 bases. The CDR3 sequence is 15 residues long. CDR3 sequence: CASSSYDRDPYGYTF. In DNA form, the CDR3 reads TGTGCCAGCAGCTCCTACGACAGGGACCCCTATGGCTACACCTTC.

This chain connects TRBV18 to TRBJ2-7; D might be TRBD2 (6 bases). CDR1 is KGHSH, CDR2 LQKENI, per germline. The CDR3 is 15 residues long. Deletions cut 0 bases from V and 6 bases from J, with 15 bases between. Here the CDR3 reads CASSPPGGGVREQYF. For the CDR3, the DNA is TGTGCCAGCTCACCACCGGGCGGAGGGGTACGCGAGCAGTACTTC.

This clone has a handful of counts. The chain couples TRBV4-1 to TRBJ2-7, with TRBD1 matching over 7 bases. In germline, CDR1 is MGHRA, CDR2 YSYEKL. There are 16 residues in the CDR3. With 4 bases clipped from V and 2 bases from J, the junction kept 11 bases outside the gene matches. The CDR3 loop reads CASSRGTGASTYEQYF. CDR3 DNA: TGCGCCAGCAGCCGCGGTACAGGGGCGAGCACCTACGAGCAGTACTTC.

The chain recombines TRBV25-1 with TRBJ2-5, with 9 bases identical to TRBD1. V was pared by 8 bases and J by 4 bases, with 2 bases of the junction left unmatched. CDR3 size: 12 residues. The germline V gene encodes CDR1 MGHDK and CDR2 SYGVNS. The CDR3 DNA is TGTGCCAGCGGGACAGGGAGAGAGACCCAGTACTTC. Amino acid sequence: CASGTGRETQYF.

The chain is built from TRBV28 and TRBJ2-7; D unclear. CDR3 length equals 12 residues. Germline CDR1 is MDHEN and CDR2 is SYDVKM. Trimming removed 5 bases from V and 7 bases from J, with 12 bases in between. CDR3 in amino acids: CASSAQFWEQYF. The CDR3 nucleotides are TGTGCCAGCAGTGCACAGTTCTGGGAGCAGTACTTC.

This rearrangement joins TRBV25-1 to TRBJ1-1; 9 bases align to TRBD1. The CDR3 is 12 residues long. Germline CDR1 is MGHDK and CDR2 is SYGVNS. With 5 bases clipped from V and 10 bases from J, the junction kept 5 bases outside the gene matches. The CDR3 nucleotides are TGTGCCAGCAGTTTGACAGGGGGATTAGCTTTCTTT. This gives the protein CASSLTGGLAFF.

This chain links TRBV6-4 with TRBJ2-1; TRBD1 aligns across 9 bases. CDR1 is MRHNA, CDR2 SNTAGT, per germline. Trimming at V came to 3 bases and at J to 6 bases, leaving 12 bases not matched to a gene. The CDR3 consists of 17 residues. The CDR3 region is CASSETGGAFGINEQFF. Here the CDR3 DNA reads TGTGCCAGCAGTGAAACAGGGGGCGCGTTCGGTATCAATGAGCAGTTCTTC.